This paragraph reports one TCR beta chain. Antigen: not known. This entry belongs to a study of STAT3 mutations in large granular lymphocyte leukemia. Study-level information: More than half of T-LGLL patients received immunosuppressive therapy.

Profiled with immunoSEQ multiplex PCR; TCRdb holds only in-frame clones, not every one. This table holds roughly 10,000 clones, roughly 54% found once. Study conclusions and caveats: Every T-LGLL patient had at least one immunodominant TCRbeta clonotype. In several patients, dominant TCR clone burden exceeded STAT3 mutant burden, suggesting STAT3 mutation arose secondarily. TCR clonotype switching after therapy occurred in about 35% of the 18 patients.

The germline gives CDR1 SEHNR, CDR2 FQNEAQ (reference sequence). The junction had 13 bases not matched to a gene; V was cut back by 1 base and J by 6 bases. This CDR3 contains 18 residues. Sequencing was performed on peripheral blood mononuclear cells. The TCR comes from a boy aged 10-17 years with T-cell large granular lymphocyte leukemia. Some clones in this sample may be carry-over from other donors' samples. This sequence joins TRBV7-9 and TRBJ1-5; TRBD1 matches 9 bases. This CDR3 reads CASSLGGTGNFRGQPQHF. As DNA, the CDR3 is TGTGCCAGCAGCTTAGGCGGGACAGGGAACTTCCGCGGTCAGCCCCAGCATTTT.